This T cell receptor (beta chain) was identified during a study of blood T cell repertoires in COVID-19. Study-level information: PBMCs, B-cell-depleted T cells, or T cells provided the cDNA or gDNA that made up the material.

Authors' analysis steps: Using reference gene primer amplification, nucleated cell counts were estimated. Profiling relied on immunoSEQ multiplex PCR, and the TCRdb table lists in-frame clones only, not all of them. V and J calls and clone size follow that table, whereas D and trimming were derived from the DNA. The data show some 50,000 clones, with roughly 84% seen just once and approximately 2.6% held by the top ten. The CDR3 has 15 residues. Trimming cost V 3 bases and J 0 bases; bases outside gene matches: 3. Germline V gene data show CDR1 as SGHKS and CDR2 as YYEKEE (reference sequence). V gene TRBV5-5 combines with J gene TRBJ2-3; 8 bases are shared with TRBD2. Sequencing was done on a sample of peripheral blood. The clonotype comes from a man in his fifties with acute or convalescent COVID-19. CDR3 protein: CASSWTSSSTDTQYF. CDR3 coding DNA: TGTGCCAGCAGCTGGACTAGCAGTAGCACAGATACGCAGTATTTT.